This section outlines one TCR beta chain sequence together with its context. The record originates from a study of blood T cell repertoires in COVID-19. Methods used by the authors: For nucleated cells, counts were estimated from reference gene primer amplification. Clones were sequenced by immunoSEQ multiplex PCR, and TCRdb holds only the in-frame ones, with some missing. V and J calls and clone size are given by that table; D and trimming were obtained from the DNA. Of about 250,000 clones listed, about 83% were seen once; the top ten hold just over 8.5%. Germline CDR1 and CDR2: ENHRY and SYGVKD. The ends were cut back, 3 bases at V and 8 bases at J, with 10 bases in the middle. The CDR3 is 12 amino acids.

The sequence derives from a man aged 35 to 55 with active or convalescent COVID-19. The source material was peripheral blood. This sequence joins TRBV10-3 and TRBJ1-2; unclear D gene. The CDR3 reads CAISEEAGGYTF. The DNA of the CDR3 is TGTGCCATCAGTGAAGAGGCTGGCGGCTACACCTTC.